Below are 8 T cell receptor beta chains sequenced from a single sample in a study of T cell clusters in autoimmune cytopenias (dated by TCRdb to the late 2010s). Sequencing instrument: Illumina MiSeq. To amplify TRB rearrangements, a touch-down multiplex PCR protocol was run with the TRB-A and TRB-B primer pools combined in a single tube. The reads were reprocessed in TCRdb, with one entry per CDR3 protein sequence and no accompanying DNA. In this sample's table one finds several thousand distinct CDR3 sequences. The ten largest clones capture around 7.8% of the sample. TRB amplification used 200 to 300 ng of peripheral blood genomic DNA, around 40,000 genome equivalents, per sample. This same sample was also part of a study on T cell repertoires in aging, cancer and after chemotherapy.

The specimen sequenced was peripheral blood. These TCRs come from a human donor in good health.

The chain couples TRBV12-3 or TRBV12-4 to TRBJ2-1. This CDR3 region has 13 residues. This CDR3 is CASWSSSANEQFF.

The gene calls are TRBV5-4 and TRBJ2-3; the D gene TCRdb calls, TRBD1, cannot be checked with no DNA. Germline V gives CDR1 SGHNT, CDR2 YYREEE (reference sequence). The CDR3 has 16 residues. The CDR3 loop is CATSDWGRGGPDTQYF. The full variable domain, its missing parts supplied by reference TRBV5-4 and TRBJ2-3, is ETGVTQSPTHLIKTRGQQVTLRCSSQSGHNTVSWYQQALGQGPQFIFQYYREEENGRGNFPPRFSGLQFPNYSSELNVNALELDDSALYLCATSDWGRGGPDTQYFGPGTRLTVL.

The chain combines TRBV27 with TRBJ1-2; TCRdb's D call of TRBD1 is untestable without DNA. Germline values: CDR1 MNHEY, CDR2 SMNVEV (reference sequence). The CDR3 covers 12 residues. The CDR3 loop is CASSFKGGGYTF.

The V gene is TRBV7-9, the J gene TRBJ2-3. The CDR3 totals 13 residues. Germline CDR1 SEHNR, CDR2 FQNEAQ (reference sequence). This CDR3 is CASSLAVGDTQYF.

Judged by frequency, this clonotype is medium-sized. This rearrangement joins TRBV19 to TRBJ2-4; TCRdb lists TRBD1, though no DNA is available to test this call. The germline V gene encodes CDR1 LNHDA and CDR2 SQIVND (reference sequence). The CDR3 has 13 amino acids. CDR3 protein: CASSTGQVNIQYF.

The chain combines TRBV6-2 or TRBV6-3 with TRBJ2-3; TCRdb's D gene call, TRBD1, goes unchecked for lack of DNA. The CDR3 sequence is 16 residues long. Germline V gene sequence: CDR1 MNHEY, CDR2 SVGEGT. CDR3 in amino acids: CASSRRGRGNTDTQYF.

The V and J genes are TRBV7-9 and TRBJ2-3; the D gene TCRdb calls, TRBD2, cannot be checked with no DNA. CDR1 and CDR2 (germline): SEHNR, FQNEAQ (reference sequence). CDR3 length: 15 residues. This CDR3 reads CASSPTSGGTDTQYF.

This clonotype is classed as medium-sized by frequency. The V call is TRBV19, the J call TRBJ1-1; TCRdb designates TRBD1, a call that cannot be tested without DNA. The germline V gene has CDR1 LNHDA and CDR2 SQIVND (reference sequence). This CDR3 spans 16 amino acids. The CDR3: CASSNLDRGFDTEAFF.